This paragraph reports one TCR beta chain. What it binds is not known. The CDR3 is 17 residues long. CDR1 MGHRA and CDR2 YSYEKL come from the germline V gene. This sample was included in a study of post-analysis software for immune sequencing data. Whole-study context: The study covered relapsing-remitting, secondary progressive and progressive-relapsing courses of multiple sclerosis. General study points: F measure showed strong co-clustering of same-batch samples. In patients, TRBV5-6, TRBV5-1 and TRBV20-1 belonged to four or five TRBV segments found more frequently than in controls.

Included in the TCR beta cDNA libraries were unique molecular identifiers. TCRdb independently ran MiXCR on the PCR reads; one entry per CDR3 protein. Among 400,000 to 500,000 distinct CDR3 sequences listed, 39% were seen once. Sample: blood. The receptor was derived from a girl aged 2-10 years with multiple sclerosis. The chain carries TRBV4-1 and TRBJ2-4, with TRBD2 identical over 11 bases. The J call may be mistaken, given a closer DNA end match to TRBJ2-7. Written as DNA, the CDR3 is TGCGCCAGCAGCCAAAGACTAGCGGGGAAGGTTATTTACGAGCAGTACTTC. It translates to CASSQRLAGKVIYEQYF.